Presented here are 5 T cell receptor beta chains from one specimen sequenced in a study of blood T cell repertoires in COVID-19. Generated by immunoSEQ multiplex PCR, the TCRdb table keeps only in-frame clones and is missing some. Among around 250,000 clones, more than 80% were seen once, and the ten largest hold about 1%. Sequencing used PBMCs or T cells enriched from blood (not recorded which). The receptors stem from a man aged 50-59 years who had been exposed to COVID-19.

V and J are TRBV5-1 and TRBJ2-3; 8 bases are shared with TRBD2. This CDR3 spans 17 amino acids. Germline CDR1 SGHRS, CDR2 YFSETQ. V lost 1 base and J lost 3; bases outside the gene matches: 10. CDR3 DNA sequence: TGCGCCAGCAGCTTGTCGATGGGTAGCGGGATGACAGATACGCAGTATTTT. Translating it yields CASSLSMGSGMTDTQYF.

This chain uses TRBV2 with TRBJ1-3; D gene uncertain. CDR1 and CDR2 (germline): SNHLY, FYNNEI. V was cut by 6 bases and J by 7 bases, with 13 bases left in between. The length of the CDR3 is 13 residues. This chain's CDR3 is CASRSEVGNTIYF. CDR3 nucleotides: TGTGCCAGCAGATCGGAGGTCGGGAACACCATATATTTT.

The chain joins TRBV10-3 to TRBJ1-1, with D perhaps TRBD1 (6 bases). Germline V gene lookup returns CDR1 ENHRY and CDR2 SYGVKD. V lost 1 base, J lost 0 bases, and 12 bases lay in between. The CDR3 is made up of 16 amino acids. CDR3 in DNA: TGTGCCATCAGTGAGTGGGGGGGGGCCGTGAACACTGAAGCTTTCTTT. Its protein is CAISEWGGAVNTEAFF.

The J gene is TRBJ2-7, the V gene TRBV10-3; maybe TRBD2 (5 bases). The CDR3 length is 13 residues. Germline CDR1 ENHRY, CDR2 SYGVKD. Trimming removed 6 bases from V and 5 bases from J, with 14 bases in between. Here the CDR3 reads CAISAVGKNEQYF. The CDR3 DNA follows: TGTGCCATCAGCGCCGTCGGGAAGAACGAGCAGTACTTC.

The rearrangement uses TRBV5-5 and TRBJ2-7, with D maybe TRBD2 (6 bases). The CDR3 covers 15 residues. Germline V gene lookup returns CDR1 SGHKS and CDR2 YYEKEE (reference sequence). Between the trimmed V and J ends, which lost 4 bases and 1 base, there was a span of 15 bases. The CDR3 bases are TGTGCCAGCAGCCCAACGGCGGGGCCTTCCTACGAGCAGTACTTC. Protein: CASSPTAGPSYEQYF.